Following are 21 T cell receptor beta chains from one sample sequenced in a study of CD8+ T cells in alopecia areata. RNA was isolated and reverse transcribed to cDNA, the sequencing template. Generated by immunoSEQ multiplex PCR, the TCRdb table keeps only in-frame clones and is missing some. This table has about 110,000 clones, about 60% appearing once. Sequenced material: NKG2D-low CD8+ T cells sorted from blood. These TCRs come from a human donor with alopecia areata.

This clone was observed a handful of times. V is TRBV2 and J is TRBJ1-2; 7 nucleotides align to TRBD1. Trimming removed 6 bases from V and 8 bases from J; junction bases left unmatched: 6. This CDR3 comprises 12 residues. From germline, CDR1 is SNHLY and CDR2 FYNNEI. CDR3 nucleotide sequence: TGTGCCAGCAGAGACAGGGTGTGGGGCTACACCTTC. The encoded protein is CASRDRVWGYTF.

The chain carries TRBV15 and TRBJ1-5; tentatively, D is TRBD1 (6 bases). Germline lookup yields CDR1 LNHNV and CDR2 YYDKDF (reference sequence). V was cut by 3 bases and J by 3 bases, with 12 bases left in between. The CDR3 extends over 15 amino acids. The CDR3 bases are TGTGCCACCAGCAGCTTCAGGGGAGACAATCAGCCCCAGCATTTT. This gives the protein CATSSFRGDNQPQHF.

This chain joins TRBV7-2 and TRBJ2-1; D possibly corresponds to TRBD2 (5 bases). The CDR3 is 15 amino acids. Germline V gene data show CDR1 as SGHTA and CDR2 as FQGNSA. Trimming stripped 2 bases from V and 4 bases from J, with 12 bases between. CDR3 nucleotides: TGTGCCAGCAGCTTAACTAGTTTGCCTTACAATGAGCAGTTCTTC. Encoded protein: CASSLTSLPYNEQFF.

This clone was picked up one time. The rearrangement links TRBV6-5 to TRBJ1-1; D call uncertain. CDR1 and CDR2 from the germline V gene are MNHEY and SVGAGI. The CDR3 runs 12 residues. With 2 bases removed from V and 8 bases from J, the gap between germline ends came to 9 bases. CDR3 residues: CASSYDAEEAFF. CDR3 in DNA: TGTGCCAGCAGTTACGACGCAGAAGAAGCTTTCTTT.

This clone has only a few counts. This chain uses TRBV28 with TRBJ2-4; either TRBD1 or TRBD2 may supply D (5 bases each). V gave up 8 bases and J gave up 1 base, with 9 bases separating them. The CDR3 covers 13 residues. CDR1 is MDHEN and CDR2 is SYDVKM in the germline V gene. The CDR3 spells CASRGEAKNIQYF. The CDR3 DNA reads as TGTGCCAGCCGAGGGGAGGCCAAAAACATTCAGTACTTC.

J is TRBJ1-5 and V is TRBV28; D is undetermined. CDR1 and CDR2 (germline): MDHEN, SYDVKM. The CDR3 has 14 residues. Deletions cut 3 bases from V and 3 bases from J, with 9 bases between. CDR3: CASSLAGNNQPQHF. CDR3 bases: TGTGCCAGCAGTTTGGCAGGTAACAATCAGCCCCAGCATTTT.

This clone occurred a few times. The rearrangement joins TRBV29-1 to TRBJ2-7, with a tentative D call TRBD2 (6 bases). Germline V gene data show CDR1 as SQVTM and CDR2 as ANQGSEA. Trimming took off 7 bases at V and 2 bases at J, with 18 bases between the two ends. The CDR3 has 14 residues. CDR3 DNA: TGCAGCGCCTACGACCCCGGGAGTCCCTACGAGCAGTACTTC. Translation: CSAYDPGSPYEQYF.

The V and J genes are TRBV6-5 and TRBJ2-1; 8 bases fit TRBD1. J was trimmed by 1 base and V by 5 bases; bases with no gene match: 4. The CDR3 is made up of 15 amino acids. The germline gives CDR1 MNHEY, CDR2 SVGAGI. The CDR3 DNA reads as TGTGCCAGCAGTCAAGGACAGGGTTCCTACAATGAGCAGTTCTTC. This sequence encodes CASSQGQGSYNEQFF.

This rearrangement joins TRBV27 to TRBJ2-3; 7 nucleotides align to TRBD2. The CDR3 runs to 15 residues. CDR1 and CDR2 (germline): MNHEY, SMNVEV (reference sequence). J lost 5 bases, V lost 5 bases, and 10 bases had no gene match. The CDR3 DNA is TGTGCCAGCAGTGAGACTAGCCATGGCGGAGATACGCAGTATTTT. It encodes CASSETSHGGDTQYF.

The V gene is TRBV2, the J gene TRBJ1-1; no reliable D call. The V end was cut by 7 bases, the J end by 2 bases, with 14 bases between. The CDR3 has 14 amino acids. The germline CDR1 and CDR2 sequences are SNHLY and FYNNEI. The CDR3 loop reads CASNRLPTNTEAFF. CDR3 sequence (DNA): TGTGCCAGCAACCGATTACCGACTAACACTGAAGCTTTCTTT. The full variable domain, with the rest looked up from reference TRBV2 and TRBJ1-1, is EPEVTQTPSHQVTQMGQEVILRCVPISNHLYFYWYRQILGQKVEFLVSFYNNEISEKSEIFDDQFSVERPDGSNFTLKIRSTKLEDSAMYFCASNRLPTNTEAFFGQGTRLTVV.

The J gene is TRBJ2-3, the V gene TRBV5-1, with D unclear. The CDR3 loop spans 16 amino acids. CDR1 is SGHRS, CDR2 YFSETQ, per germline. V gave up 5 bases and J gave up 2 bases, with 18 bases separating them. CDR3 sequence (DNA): TGCGCCAGCAGGGTTTCGAGAGAGACCCTCACAGATACGCAGTATTTT. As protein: CASRVSRETLTDTQYF.

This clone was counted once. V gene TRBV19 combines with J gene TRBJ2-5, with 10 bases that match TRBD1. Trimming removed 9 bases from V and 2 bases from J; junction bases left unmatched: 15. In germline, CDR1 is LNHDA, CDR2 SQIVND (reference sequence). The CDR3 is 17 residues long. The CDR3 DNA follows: TGTGCCAGCAGCCCTAGGGACAGGGGAATAGGGCAAGAGACCCAGTACTTC. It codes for CASSPRDRGIGQETQYF.

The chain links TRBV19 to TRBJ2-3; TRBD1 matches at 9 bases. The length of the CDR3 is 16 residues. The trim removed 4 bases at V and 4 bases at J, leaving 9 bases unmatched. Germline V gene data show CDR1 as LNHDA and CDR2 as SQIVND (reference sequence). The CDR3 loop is CASSSSGTGFADTQYF. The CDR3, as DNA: TGTGCCAGTAGTAGTTCCGGGACAGGGTTCGCAGATACGCAGTATTTT.

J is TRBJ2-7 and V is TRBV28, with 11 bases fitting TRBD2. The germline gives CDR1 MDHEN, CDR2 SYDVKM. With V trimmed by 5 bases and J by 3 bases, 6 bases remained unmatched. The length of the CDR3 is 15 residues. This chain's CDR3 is CASSPGTSGFYEQYF. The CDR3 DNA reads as TGTGCCAGCAGTCCCGGGACTAGCGGCTTCTACGAGCAGTACTTC.

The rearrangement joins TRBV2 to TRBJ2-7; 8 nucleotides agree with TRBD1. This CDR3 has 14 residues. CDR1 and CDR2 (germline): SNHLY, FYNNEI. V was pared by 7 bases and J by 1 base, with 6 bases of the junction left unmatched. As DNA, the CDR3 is TGTGCCAGCACTTCAGGGGACAGGTCCTACGAGCAGTACTTC. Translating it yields CASTSGDRSYEQYF.

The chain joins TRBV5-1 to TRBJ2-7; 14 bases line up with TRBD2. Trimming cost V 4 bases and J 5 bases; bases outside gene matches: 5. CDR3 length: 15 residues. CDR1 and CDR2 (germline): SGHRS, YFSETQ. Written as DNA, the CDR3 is TGCGCCAGCAGCCCGGGGGGACTAGCGGGAGACGAGCAGTACTTC. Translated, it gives CASSPGGLAGDEQYF.

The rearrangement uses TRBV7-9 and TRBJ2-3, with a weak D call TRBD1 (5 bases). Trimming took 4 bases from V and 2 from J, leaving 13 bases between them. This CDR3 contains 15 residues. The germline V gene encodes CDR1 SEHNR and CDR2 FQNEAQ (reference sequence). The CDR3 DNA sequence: TGTGCCAGCAGCTCTCCTGGGGCATACACAGATACGCAGTATTTT. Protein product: CASSSPGAYTDTQYF.

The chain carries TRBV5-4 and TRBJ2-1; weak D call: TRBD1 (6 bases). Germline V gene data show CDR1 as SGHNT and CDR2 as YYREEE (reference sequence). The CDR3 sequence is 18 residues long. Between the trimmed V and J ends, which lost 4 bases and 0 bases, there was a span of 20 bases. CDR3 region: CASSDFRGADSSYNEQFF. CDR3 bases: TGTGCCAGCAGCGACTTTCGTGGAGCGGACAGCTCCTACAATGAGCAGTTCTTC.

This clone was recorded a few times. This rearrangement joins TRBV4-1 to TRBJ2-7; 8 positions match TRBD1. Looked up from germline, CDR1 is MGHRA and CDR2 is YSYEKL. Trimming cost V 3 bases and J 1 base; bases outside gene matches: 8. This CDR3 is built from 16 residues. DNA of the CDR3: TGCGCCAGCAGCCACCGGACAGGGCTCGGTTCCTACGAGCAGTACTTC. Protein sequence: CASSHRTGLGSYEQYF.

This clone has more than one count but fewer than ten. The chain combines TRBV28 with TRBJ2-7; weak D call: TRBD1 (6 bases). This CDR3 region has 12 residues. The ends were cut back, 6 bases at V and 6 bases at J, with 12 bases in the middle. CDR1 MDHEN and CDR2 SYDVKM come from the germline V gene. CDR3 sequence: CASSPNRVEQYF. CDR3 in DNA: TGTGCCAGCAGCCCCAACAGGGTCGAGCAGTACTTC. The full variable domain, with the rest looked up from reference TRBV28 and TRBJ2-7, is DVKVTQSSRYLVKRTGEKVFLECVQDMDHENMFWYRQDPGLGLRLIYFSYDVKMKEKGDIPEGYSVSREKKERFSLILESASTNQTSMYLCASSPNRVEQYFGPGTRLTVT.

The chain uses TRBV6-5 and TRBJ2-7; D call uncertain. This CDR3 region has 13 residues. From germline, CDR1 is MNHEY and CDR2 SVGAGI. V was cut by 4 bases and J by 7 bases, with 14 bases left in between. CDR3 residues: CASSLSPFNEQYF. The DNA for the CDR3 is TGTGCCAGCAGTTTGAGCCCTTTCAATGAGCAGTACTTC.